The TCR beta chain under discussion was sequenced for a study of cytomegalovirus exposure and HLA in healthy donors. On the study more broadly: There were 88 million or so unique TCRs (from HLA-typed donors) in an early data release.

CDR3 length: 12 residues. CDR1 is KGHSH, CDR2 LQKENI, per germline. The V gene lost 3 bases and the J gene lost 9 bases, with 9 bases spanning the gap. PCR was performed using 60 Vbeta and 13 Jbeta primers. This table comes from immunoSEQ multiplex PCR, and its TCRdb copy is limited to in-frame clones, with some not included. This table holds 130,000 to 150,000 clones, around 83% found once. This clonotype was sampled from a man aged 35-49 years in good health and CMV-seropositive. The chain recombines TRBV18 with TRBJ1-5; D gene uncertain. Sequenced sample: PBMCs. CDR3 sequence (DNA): TGTGCCAGCTCACCGCTGGCAGGGCCCCAGCATTTT. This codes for CASSPLAGPQHF.